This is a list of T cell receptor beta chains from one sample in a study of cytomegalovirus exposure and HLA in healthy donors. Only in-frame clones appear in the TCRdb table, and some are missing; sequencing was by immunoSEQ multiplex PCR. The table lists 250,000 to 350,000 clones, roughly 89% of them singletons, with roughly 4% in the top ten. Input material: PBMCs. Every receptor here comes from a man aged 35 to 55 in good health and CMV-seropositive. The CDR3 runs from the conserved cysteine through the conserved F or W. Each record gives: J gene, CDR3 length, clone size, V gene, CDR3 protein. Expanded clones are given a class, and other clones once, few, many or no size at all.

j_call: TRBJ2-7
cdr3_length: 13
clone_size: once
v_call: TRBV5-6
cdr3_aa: CASSPGSSYEQYF

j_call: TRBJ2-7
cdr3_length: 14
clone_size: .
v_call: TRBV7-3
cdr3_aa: CASSVTSGSYEQYF

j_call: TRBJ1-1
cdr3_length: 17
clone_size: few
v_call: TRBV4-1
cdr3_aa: CASSQGQSQVMNTEAFF

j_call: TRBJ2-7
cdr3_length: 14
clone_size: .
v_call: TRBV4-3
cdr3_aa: CASSQEEGAYEQYF

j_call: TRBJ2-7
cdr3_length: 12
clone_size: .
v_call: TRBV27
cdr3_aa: CATGVAGYEQYF

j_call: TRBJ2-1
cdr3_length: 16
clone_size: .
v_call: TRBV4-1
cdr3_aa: CASSKTGLAGAGEQFF

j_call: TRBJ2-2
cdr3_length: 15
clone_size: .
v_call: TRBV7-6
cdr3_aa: CASSLNIGDTGELFF

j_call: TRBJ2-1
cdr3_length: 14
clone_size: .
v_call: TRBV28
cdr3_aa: CASKTSGRYNEQFF

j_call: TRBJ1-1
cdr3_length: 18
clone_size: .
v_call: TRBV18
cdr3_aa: CASSPFFGQGPINTEAFF

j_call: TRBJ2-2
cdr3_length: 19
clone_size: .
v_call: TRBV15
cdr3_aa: CATSRVRLAGENEIGELFF

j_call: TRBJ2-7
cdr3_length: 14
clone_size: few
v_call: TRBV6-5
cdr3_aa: CASSPLAGSYEQYF

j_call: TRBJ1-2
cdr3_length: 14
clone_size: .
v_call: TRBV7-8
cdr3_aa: CASSLEGQYYGYTF

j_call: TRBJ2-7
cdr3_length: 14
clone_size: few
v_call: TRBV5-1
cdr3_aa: CASSIQGAGDEQYF

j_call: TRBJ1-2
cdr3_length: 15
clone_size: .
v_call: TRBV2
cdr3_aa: CASSEAFAGPGGYTF

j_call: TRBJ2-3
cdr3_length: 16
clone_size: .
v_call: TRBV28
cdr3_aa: CASSLTSGGSTDTQYF

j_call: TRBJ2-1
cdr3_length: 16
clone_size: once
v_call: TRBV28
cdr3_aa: CASREPGLAGGNEQFF

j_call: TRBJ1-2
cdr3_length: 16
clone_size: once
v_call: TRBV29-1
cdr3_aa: CSVRFRSKPPHYGYTF

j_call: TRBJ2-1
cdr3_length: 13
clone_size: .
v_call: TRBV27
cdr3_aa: CASSLGQYNEQFF

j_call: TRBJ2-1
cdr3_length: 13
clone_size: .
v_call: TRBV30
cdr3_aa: CARNGQGLLEQFF

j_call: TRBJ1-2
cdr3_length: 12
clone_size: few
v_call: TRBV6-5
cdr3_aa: CASSFSGYGYTF

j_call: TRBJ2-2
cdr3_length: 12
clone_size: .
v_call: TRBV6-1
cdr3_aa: CAVYRGTGELFF

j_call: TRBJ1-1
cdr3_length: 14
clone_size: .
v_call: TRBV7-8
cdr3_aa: CASSLAGGAAEAFF

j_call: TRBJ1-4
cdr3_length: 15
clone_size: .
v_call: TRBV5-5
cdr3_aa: CASSPRQSFNEKLFF

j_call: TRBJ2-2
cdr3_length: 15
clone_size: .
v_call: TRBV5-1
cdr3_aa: CASSSGLAGTGELFF

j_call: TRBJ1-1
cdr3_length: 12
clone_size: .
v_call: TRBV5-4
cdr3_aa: CASRDGTGQAFF

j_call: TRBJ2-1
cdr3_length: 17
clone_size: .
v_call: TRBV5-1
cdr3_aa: CASSLGGLRDGDNEQFF

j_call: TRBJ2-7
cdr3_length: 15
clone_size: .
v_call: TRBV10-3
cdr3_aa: CAISEGHLSSYEQYF

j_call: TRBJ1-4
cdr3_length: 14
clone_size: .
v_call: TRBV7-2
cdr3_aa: CASSLTVSNEKLFF

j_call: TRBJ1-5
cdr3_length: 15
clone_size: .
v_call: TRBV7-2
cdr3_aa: CASSSGGLGNQPQHF

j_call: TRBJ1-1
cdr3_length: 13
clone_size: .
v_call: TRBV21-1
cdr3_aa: CASSPTGLTEAFF

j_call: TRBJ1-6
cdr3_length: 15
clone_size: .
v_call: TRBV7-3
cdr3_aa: CASSLTARSNSPLHF

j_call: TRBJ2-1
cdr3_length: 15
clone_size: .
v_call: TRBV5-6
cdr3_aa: CASSFDRILNNEQFF

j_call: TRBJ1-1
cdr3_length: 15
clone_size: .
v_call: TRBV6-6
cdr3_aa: CASSYGDRVGTEAFF

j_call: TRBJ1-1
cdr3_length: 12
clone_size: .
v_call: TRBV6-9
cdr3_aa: CASRPRGRAAFF

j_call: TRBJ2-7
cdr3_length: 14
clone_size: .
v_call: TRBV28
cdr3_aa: CASRQGQSPYEQYF

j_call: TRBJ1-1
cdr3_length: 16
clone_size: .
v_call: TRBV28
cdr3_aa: CASRPPRGHQNTEAFF

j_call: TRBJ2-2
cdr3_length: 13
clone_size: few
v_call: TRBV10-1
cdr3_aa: CASRDTNTGELFF

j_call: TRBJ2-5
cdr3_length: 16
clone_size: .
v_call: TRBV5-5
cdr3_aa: CASSLPLGGRKETQYF

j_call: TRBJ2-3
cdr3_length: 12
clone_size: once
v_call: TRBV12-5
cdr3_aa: CASGLGGGTQYF

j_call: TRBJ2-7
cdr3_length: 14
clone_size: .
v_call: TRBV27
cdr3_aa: CASTPDRDPYEQYF

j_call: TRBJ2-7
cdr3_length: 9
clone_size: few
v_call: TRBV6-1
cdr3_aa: CATGMTQYF

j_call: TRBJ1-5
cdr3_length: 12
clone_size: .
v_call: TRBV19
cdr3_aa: CASRPRGQPQHF

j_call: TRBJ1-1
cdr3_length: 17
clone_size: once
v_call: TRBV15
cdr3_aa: CATSEGPRRRGYTEAFF

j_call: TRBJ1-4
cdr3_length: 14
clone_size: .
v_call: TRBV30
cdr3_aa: CAWSGWGPNEKLFF

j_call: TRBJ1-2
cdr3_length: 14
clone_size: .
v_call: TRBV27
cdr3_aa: CASSPGSQFYGYTF

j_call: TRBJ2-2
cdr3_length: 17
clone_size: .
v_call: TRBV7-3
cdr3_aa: CASSLGLAQPNTGELFF